This T cell receptor (beta chain) appears in the sequencing data of a study of T cells in Graves' hyperthyroidism and ophthalmopathy. Lactation, pregnancy, other autoimmune disease or uncontrolled infection led to exclusion of patients. This clonotype has a count of ten or more. The antigen remains undetermined. Germline CDR1 and CDR2: MNHEY and SMNVEV (reference sequence). The V and J ends lost 1 base and 5 bases respectively, with 11 bases between them. The CDR3 has 15 residues. Regarding the study as a whole: Separating ophthalmopathy from stable hyperthyroidism was achieved by a 13 V-J model. The model predicted ophthalmopathy a median approximately six months before onset.

Amplified regions were TCR beta CDR3 sequences from RNA transcripts. HTBI primers drove first-round RT-PCR of the TCR CDR3. TCRdb used MiXCR to reprocess the multiplex PCR reads, holding one entry per CDR3 protein. The table lists 250,000 to 400,000 distinct CDR3 sequences, roughly 13% of them singletons, with about a third in the top ten. The receptor's source is a woman in her forties with Graves' ophthalmopathy. The J gene is TRBJ2-2, the V gene TRBV27; D is perhaps TRBD2 (5 bases). The sequencing sample was made of blood. In DNA form, the CDR3 reads TGTGCCAGCAGTTTATTCCACGGGGTTACCGGGGAGCTGTTTTTT. The encoded protein is CASSLFHGVTGELFF.